The sequence of this T cell receptor (beta chain) was determined in a study of identical twins. In its sample, this clonotype was seen a few times. Template switching supplied a universal primer site; unique molecular identifiers were carried on the cDNA. TCRdb independently ran MiXCR on the 5' RACE reads; one entry per CDR3 protein. The data contain around 1.7 million distinct CDR3 sequences, about 30% of them singletons. V lost 5 bases and J lost 4; bases outside the gene matches: 7. This CDR3 contains 15 residues. Germline V gene lookup returns CDR1 SGHVS and CDR2 FNYEAQ. Sequenced: cord blood. This sequence originates from a newborn girl in good health. V usage is TRBV7-6 and J usage is TRBJ2-3; TRBD2 matches at 9 bases. Written as DNA, the CDR3 is TGTGCCAGCAGCCGACTAGCGGCATTTGCAGATACGCAGTATTTT. This gives the protein CASSRLAAFADTQYF.